The sequence of this TCR beta chain was determined in a study of PD-1 blockade in classical Hodgkin lymphoma. Findings and caveats of the study: At baseline, newly diagnosed patients reportedly showed less TCR diversity than healthy donors. Complete responders' baseline diversity resembled that of newly diagnosed patients. Whatever underlies the repertoire differences (possibly disease activity or prior therapy) remains undefined.

The assay was immunoSEQ multiplex PCR, and TCRdb's table has in-frame clones only and misses some. The sample consists of 64,000 or so clones, under 95% of them appearing once. As concerns this clone: The antigen is not known.

As for time point: cycle 4 day 1 (C4D1), after 5 to 7 weeks of nivolumab. Every one of the patients relapsed after autologous stem cell transplantation (brentuximab vedotin exposure was variable). Patients showed best responses of complete response, partial response or progressive disease. The receptor was isolated from a human donor with classical Hodgkin lymphoma. Sequencing used peripheral blood mononuclear cells (PBMCs), obtained before the fourth cycle of nivolumab.

CDR3 bases: TGTGCCAGCAGCTTGGGGTTTGAACCTAAAGCTTTCTTT. Translation: CASSLGFEPKAFF. V is TRBV5-4 and J is TRBJ1-1; no reliable D call. V dropped 0 bases and J dropped 9 bases, with 12 bases sitting between them. The CDR3 runs to 13 residues. The germline CDR1 and CDR2 sequences are SGHNT and YYREEE (reference sequence).